Listed below are T cell receptor beta chains from one sample, sequenced in a study of T cells in Graves' hyperthyroidism and ophthalmopathy. MiXCR, applied by TCRdb to the multiplex PCR reads, yields one record per CDR3 protein. The sample consists of 600,000 to 650,000 distinct CDR3 sequences, around 20% of them appearing once. The sequenced sample was blood. These TCRs come from a man under 40 with Graves' ophthalmopathy. CDR3s include the opening cysteine and the closing phenylalanine or tryptophan. Each record gives: D gene, V gene, J gene, clone size, CDR3 DNA, CDR3 protein. D genes are given only for firm matches. Size is stated for part of the rows, as once, few or many counts, or as a class when the clone is expanded.

>TRBD2|TRBV4-2|TRBJ2-2|NA
TGTGCCAGCAGCCAAGTCCAGTCAGCGGGAGGAAACGGGGAGCTGTTTTTT
CASSQVQSAGGNGELFF
>TRBD2|TRBV20-1|TRBJ2-7|few
TGCAGTGCTCTTGGACTAGCGGGAACAACGGGGACGAACCGGTACGAGCAGTACTTC
CSALGLAGTTGTNRYEQYF
>NA|TRBV6-5|TRBJ2-1|few
TGTGCCAGCAGTTACGAGAGGGGAGGTCTTGAGCAGTTCTTC
CASSYERGGLEQFF
>NA|TRBV6-2/TRBV6-3|TRBJ2-7|NA
NA
CASSSSWDYEQYF
>NA|TRBV12-3/TRBV12-4|TRBJ2-7|NA
TGTGCCAGCAGGGGAGACAGGGAGGGACACGAGCAGTACTTC
CASRGDREGHEQYF
>TRBD1|TRBV11-2|TRBJ2-2|NA
TGTGCCAGCAGCTCTTACAGGGGAGAGGACACCGGGGAGCTGTTTTTT
CASSSYRGEDTGELFF
>NA|TRBV6-1|TRBJ2-5|NA
TGTGCCAGCAGTGCCATTGGAGGAAAAGAGAACCAGTACTTC
CASSAIGGKENQYF
>NA|TRBV6-1|TRBJ1-3|NA
TGTGCCAGCAAGGGAGGAAACACCATATATTTT
CASKGGNTIYF
>NA|TRBV29-1|TRBJ2-7|NA
TGCAGCGGTCGGGGGCGGGACAGTAGCGAGCAGTACTTC
CSGRGRDSSEQYF
>TRBD1|TRBV6-2/TRBV6-3|TRBJ2-1|NA
TGTGCCACAGGGGGCGAGAGCTCCTACAATGAGCAGTTCTTC
CATGGESSYNEQFF
>TRBD1|TRBV7-9|TRBJ1-2|NA
TGTGCCAGCAGCTTAGTATCGGACAGGGAGCGGTACTATGGCTACACCTTC
CASSLVSDRERYYGYTF
>NA|TRBV7-9|TRBJ1-1|few
TGTGCCAGCAGCCCAATGGGCATGAACACTGAAGCTTTCTTT
CASSPMGMNTEAFF
>NA|TRBV2|TRBJ1-1|few
TGTGCCAGCAGTTACGGACGAGGGGTGGCTGAAGCTTTCTTT
CASSYGRGVAEAFF
>NA|TRBV5-4|TRBJ1-6|NA
TGTGCCAGCAGCGTGACGTCAGGGAGCTCCTATAATTCACCCCTCCACTTT
CASSVTSGSSYNSPLHF
>NA|TRBV12-3/TRBV12-4|TRBJ1-1|NA
TGTGCCAGCAGTTTAGGAACGGGGGTGAACACTGAAGCTTTCTTT
CASSLGTGVNTEAFF
>NA|TRBV6-1|TRBJ2-2|few
TGTGCCAGCAGTGAAGGGGCAGTTACCGGGGAGCTGTTTTTT
CASSEGAVTGELFF
>TRBD2|TRBV11-2|TRBJ2-7|many
TGTGCCAGCAGCTGGTCTGTGAGCGGGAATTCCTACGAGCAGTACTTC
CASSWSVSGNSYEQYF
>NA|TRBV20-1|TRBJ2-7|few
TGCAGTGCTAATGGGGGTCCGATCTACGAGCAGTACTTC
CSANGGPIYEQYF
>NA|TRBV6-1|TRBJ2-7|many
TGTGCCACAACGGGTGCCTACGAGCAGTACTTC
CATTGAYEQYF
>NA|TRBV2|TRBJ1-1|NA
TGTGCCAGCAGCCCAGCCGGGGCGAGTGAAGCTTTCTTT
CASSPAGASEAFF
>TRBD1|TRBV30|TRBJ2-2|many
TGTGCCTGGACGTCGAGACAGGGGGCGATCGGGGAGCTGTTTTTT
CAWTSRQGAIGELFF
>NA|TRBV20-1|TRBJ2-1|NA
TGCAGTGCTCCAAGCAGAAGCTCCTACAATGAGCAGTTCTTC
CSAPSRSSYNEQFF
>NA|TRBV2|TRBJ1-5|NA
TGTGCCAGCAGAGAGGGTGGGACTAGCAATCAGCCCCAGCATTTT
CASREGGTSNQPQHF
>TRBD2|TRBV20-1|TRBJ2-2|few
TGCAGTGCTAGTTCGCGGGAGGGAAGCACCGGGGAGCTGTTTTTT
CSASSREGSTGELFF
>TRBD1|TRBV24-1|TRBJ1-4|NA
TGTGCCACCAGTGACTTGACAGGGGTTAGTGAAAAACTGTTTTTT
CATSDLTGVSEKLFF
>NA|TRBV9|TRBJ1-1|NA
TGTGCCAGCAGCGGGACCCCTACCTTAACTGAAGCTTTCTTT
CASSGTPTLTEAFF
>NA|TRBV28|TRBJ2-7|few
TGTGCCAGCAGTTTAAGCTCCCTGGAGGGCTCCTACGAGCAGTACTTC
CASSLSSLEGSYEQYF
>TRBD2|TRBV20-1|TRBJ2-1|few
TGCAGAGCGGGAGGGCATAATGAGCAGTTCTTC
CRAGGHNEQFF
>NA|TRBV12-3/TRBV12-4|TRBJ2-1|few
TGTGCCAGCAGTTCCTTCAGCGGCAATGAGCAGTTCTTC
CASSSFSGNEQFF
>TRBD1|TRBV30|TRBJ2-7|NA
TGTGCCTGGAGGATGGGGACAGGGTACTACGAGCAGTACTTC
CAWRMGTGYYEQYF
>NA|TRBV11-2|TRBJ2-7|NA
TGTGCCAGCAGCCTCGGGGGACAGAACCCCTACGAGCAGTACTTC
CASSLGGQNPYEQYF
>NA|TRBV24-1|TRBJ1-1|few
TGTGCCACCAGTGACCGAGGGACATCAGAAGCTTTCTTT
CATSDRGTSEAFF
>TRBD1|TRBV3-1|TRBJ1-5|many
TGTGCCAGCAGCCAGGGGACAGGGGATCAGCCCCAGCATTTT
CASSQGTGDQPQHF
>NA|TRBV30|TRBJ2-7|few
TGTGCCTGGAGTGTGGGCAGGTACGAGCAGTACTTC
CAWSVGRYEQYF
>TRBD2|TRBV29-1|TRBJ2-2|few
TGCAGCGTCCAAAGCGGGACGAACACCGGGGAGCTGTTTTTT
CSVQSGTNTGELFF
>TRBD2|TRBV10-3|TRBJ2-5|NA
TGTGCCATCAGCATAGCGGGAGAGGGGAGGGAGACCCAGTACTTC
CAISIAGEGRETQYF
>NA|TRBV5-4|TRBJ2-7|few
TGTGCCAGCAGAAGGCCGGGGTCTTACGAGCAGTACTTC
CASRRPGSYEQYF
>NA|TRBV29-1|TRBJ1-1|NA
TGCAGCGTGATGATTTACACTGAAGCTTTCTTT
CSVMIYTEAFF
>TRBD2|TRBV29-1|TRBJ2-3|once
TGCAGCGTTAGCGGGAGGGCCGATTTTGATACGCAGTATTTT
CSVSGRADFDTQYF
>TRBD2|TRBV12-3/TRBV12-4|TRBJ2-3|NA
TGTGCCAGCGGGGGTACTAGCGGGAGTATGATAGATACGCAGTATTTT
CASGGTSGSMIDTQYF
>TRBD1|TRBV6-1|TRBJ2-5|NA
TGTGCCAGCAGTCGACAGGGGTTCCAAGAGACCCAGTACTTC
CASSRQGFQETQYF
>NA|TRBV7-2|TRBJ2-7|many
TGTGCCAGCAGCTTAGCGTCGGCACATTCCTACGAGCAGTACTTC
CASSLASAHSYEQYF
>NA|TRBV3-1|TRBJ2-3|many
TGTGCCAGCAGCCGCGAAGGGCGCACAGATACGCAGTATTTT
CASSREGRTDTQYF
>TRBD2|TRBV15|TRBJ2-3|NA
TGTGCCACCAGCAGAAGACTAGCGGGAGGAGCAGATACGCAGTATTTT
CATSRRLAGGADTQYF
>TRBD1|TRBV5-1|TRBJ2-3|NA
TGCGCCAGCAGCCCGACCCCCGGACAGGGGTTAGGAGATACGCAGTATTTT
CASSPTPGQGLGDTQYF
>TRBD1|TRBV27|TRBJ1-6|NA
TGTGCCAGCAGTCCCAACAGGGGCAATTCACCCCTCCACTTT
CASSPNRGNSPLHF
>NA|TRBV28|TRBJ2-1|many
TGTGCCAGCAGTTTCGCAGGGACTCCCTACAATGAGCAGTTCTTC
CASSFAGTPYNEQFF
>TRBD1|TRBV7-2|TRBJ2-5|many
TGTGCCAGCAGCTTTCCGGACAGGGAAGAGACCCAGTACTTC
CASSFPDREETQYF
>TRBD1|TRBV6-1|TRBJ2-3|NA
TGTGCCAGCAGCACCTTTGGACAGGGGCCCGATACGCAGTATTTT
CASSTFGQGPDTQYF